A selection of T cell receptor beta chains follows, all from one sample in a study of graft-versus-host responses after intestinal transplantation. Sequencing used immunoSEQ multiplex PCR; TCRdb keeps in-frame clones, though not all of them. This sample carries under 150,000 clones, 95% of them seen once, and the ten largest clones take roughly 3.5%. Their antigens are not known. This material consisted of unstimulated CD8+ T cells sorted from spleen or lymph node cells, taken before intestinal transplant. The receptor set was obtained from a human donor who received an intestinal transplant. Both conserved end residues are part of each CDR3. The order of the fields is V gene, J gene, clone size, D gene, CDR3 protein, CDR3 DNA. The D gene is left open where the match is weak. Not all rows give a size; the values are once, few, many and, for expanded clones, a class.

v_call: TRBV4-2; j_call: TRBJ2-7; clone_size: -; d_call: TRBD1; cdr3_aa: CASSQETRQGFDYEQYF; cdr3_nt: TGTGCCAGCAGCCAAGAGACGCGACAGGGCTTCGACTACGAGCAGTACTTC
v_call: TRBV2; j_call: TRBJ2-1; clone_size: -; d_call: TRBD2; cdr3_aa: CASRGFGAGAPGNEQFF; cdr3_nt: TGTGCCAGCAGGGGGTTCGGAGCGGGAGCCCCCGGGAATGAGCAGTTCTTC
v_call: TRBV9; j_call: TRBJ2-1; clone_size: -; d_call: -; cdr3_aa: CASSPRGLNEQFF; cdr3_nt: TGTGCCAGCAGCCCACGGGGGCTAAATGAGCAGTTCTTC
v_call: TRBV21-1; j_call: TRBJ1-2; clone_size: once; d_call: -; cdr3_aa: CASSIFRTGKHWGYTF; cdr3_nt: TGTGCCAGCAGCATCTTCCGGACGGGAAAACATTGGGGCTACACCTTC
v_call: TRBV7-3; j_call: TRBJ2-3; clone_size: -; d_call: -; cdr3_aa: CASSLMGTDTQYF; cdr3_nt: TGTGCCAGCAGCTTAATGGGGACAGATACGCAGTATTTT
v_call: TRBV7-9; j_call: TRBJ2-1; clone_size: -; d_call: -; cdr3_aa: CASSSGSGNEQFF; cdr3_nt: TGTGCCAGCAGCTCAGGGTCTGGGAATGAGCAGTTCTTC
v_call: TRBV5-8; j_call: TRBJ2-7; clone_size: once; d_call: TRBD1; cdr3_aa: CASSLGGYRGSSYGQYF; cdr3_nt: TGTGCCAGCAGCTTGGGGGGGTACAGGGGCAGCTCCTACGGGCAGTACTTC
v_call: TRBV9; j_call: TRBJ1-1; clone_size: -; d_call: -; cdr3_aa: CASSVGTVKTEAFF; cdr3_nt: TGTGCCAGCAGCGTAGGTACGGTTAAGACTGAAGCTTTCTTT
v_call: TRBV28; j_call: TRBJ2-5; clone_size: -; d_call: -; cdr3_aa: CASSFEGDETQYF; cdr3_nt: TGTGCCAGCAGTTTCGAGGGAGATGAGACCCAGTACTTC
v_call: TRBV15; j_call: TRBJ1-2; clone_size: -; d_call: -; cdr3_aa: CATRTEGANYGYTF; cdr3_nt: TGTGCCACCAGGACCGAGGGGGCTAACTATGGCTACACCTTC
v_call: TRBV18; j_call: TRBJ2-6; clone_size: -; d_call: -; cdr3_aa: CAILGEAGANVLTF; cdr3_nt: TGTGCCATCCTGGGGGAAGCTGGGGCCAACGTCCTGACTTTC
v_call: TRBV28; j_call: TRBJ1-1; clone_size: once; d_call: TRBD1; cdr3_aa: CASSLTGGYTEAFF; cdr3_nt: TGTGCCAGCAGTTTAACAGGGGGCTACACTGAAGCTTTCTTT
v_call: TRBV5-1; j_call: TRBJ2-7; clone_size: once; d_call: -; cdr3_aa: CASSLDALRDEQYF; cdr3_nt: TGCGCCAGCAGCTTGGATGCTTTGAGGGACGAGCAGTACTTC
v_call: TRBV5-1; j_call: TRBJ2-5; clone_size: -; d_call: -; cdr3_aa: CASSFFDRQETQYF; cdr3_nt: TGCGCCAGCAGCTTCTTCGACCGCCAAGAGACCCAGTACTTC
v_call: TRBV11-2; j_call: TRBJ1-2; clone_size: -; d_call: -; cdr3_aa: CASSLGVVRFGYTF; cdr3_nt: TGTGCCAGCAGCTTAGGAGTTGTACGATTTGGCTACACCTTC
v_call: TRBV28; j_call: TRBJ1-3; clone_size: -; d_call: -; cdr3_aa: CASSLSGRGNTIYF; cdr3_nt: TGTGCCAGCAGTTTAAGCGGAAGGGGGAACACCATATATTTT
v_call: TRBV6-5; j_call: TRBJ2-1; clone_size: -; d_call: TRBD2; cdr3_aa: CASTSSGIHNEQFF; cdr3_nt: TGTGCCAGCACCTCCAGCGGGATCCACAATGAGCAGTTCTTC
v_call: TRBV28; j_call: TRBJ2-5; clone_size: -; d_call: TRBD2; cdr3_aa: CASSFGRAEETQYF; cdr3_nt: TGTGCCAGCAGTTTTGGGAGGGCGGAAGAGACCCAGTACTTC
v_call: TRBV29-1; j_call: TRBJ1-1; clone_size: -; d_call: -; cdr3_aa: CSVQSKTGEAFF; cdr3_nt: TGCAGCGTCCAAAGTAAGACCGGTGAAGCTTTCTTT
v_call: TRBV11-3; j_call: TRBJ1-1; clone_size: -; d_call: -; cdr3_aa: CASSVLDGEAFF; cdr3_nt: TGTGCCAGCAGCGTTCTGGACGGTGAAGCTTTCTTT
v_call: TRBV6-1; j_call: TRBJ2-4; clone_size: -; d_call: -; cdr3_aa: CATLIKLAKNIQYF; cdr3_nt: TGTGCCACTCTCATCAAACTAGCCAAAAACATTCAGTACTTC
v_call: TRBV7-6; j_call: TRBJ1-5; clone_size: -; d_call: -; cdr3_aa: CASSLASGRPQHF; cdr3_nt: TGTGCCAGCAGCTTAGCGAGCGGACGGCCCCAGCATTTT
v_call: TRBV13; j_call: TRBJ1-1; clone_size: -; d_call: TRBD1; cdr3_aa: CASSTGQGGTEAFF; cdr3_nt: TGTGCCAGCAGCACGGGACAGGGAGGGACTGAAGCTTTCTTT
v_call: TRBV27; j_call: TRBJ1-5; clone_size: -; d_call: -; cdr3_aa: CASRVQGWGNQPQHF; cdr3_nt: TGTGCCAGCAGGGTACAGGGATGGGGCAATCAGCCCCAGCATTTT
v_call: TRBV28; j_call: TRBJ2-4; clone_size: -; d_call: TRBD1; cdr3_aa: CASHHPGQRNIQYF; cdr3_nt: TGTGCCAGCCACCATCCGGGACAGAGAAACATTCAGTACTTC